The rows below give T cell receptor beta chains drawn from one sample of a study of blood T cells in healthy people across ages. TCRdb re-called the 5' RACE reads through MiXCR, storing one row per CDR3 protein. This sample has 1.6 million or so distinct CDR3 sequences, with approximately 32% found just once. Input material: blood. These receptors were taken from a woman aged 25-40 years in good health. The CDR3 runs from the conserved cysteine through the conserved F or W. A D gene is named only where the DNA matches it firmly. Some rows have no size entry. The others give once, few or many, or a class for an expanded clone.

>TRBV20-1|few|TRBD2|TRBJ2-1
CSASGRRGDSYNEQFF
TGCAGTGCTAGTGGTAGGCGGGGGGACTCCTACAATGAGCAGTTCTTC
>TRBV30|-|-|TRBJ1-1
CACAPQLPGTEAFF
TGTGCCTGTGCCCCGCAGCTCCCAGGGACTGAAGCTTTCTTT
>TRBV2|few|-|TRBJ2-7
CASVPTGGGQYF
TGTGCCAGCGTGCCGACAGGCGGCGGGCAGTACTTC
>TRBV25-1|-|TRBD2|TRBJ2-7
CASSGTSASSYEQYF
TGTGCCAGCAGTGGGACTAGCGCGAGCTCCTACGAGCAGTACTTC
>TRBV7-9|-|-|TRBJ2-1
CASSHRGDSYNEQFF
TGTGCCAGCAGCCATCGAGGGGACTCCTACAATGAGCAGTTCTTC
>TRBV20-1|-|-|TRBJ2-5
CSARPAEVQETQYF
TGCAGTGCTAGACCAGCGGAGGTCCAAGAGACCCAGTACTTC
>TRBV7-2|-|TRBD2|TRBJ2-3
CASSILAGYPSTDTQYF
TGTGCCAGCAGCATACTAGCGGGGTACCCTAGCACAGATACGCAGTATTTT
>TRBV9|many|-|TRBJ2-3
CASSVEGVDTQYF
TGTGCCAGCAGCGTAGAGGGTGTAGATACGCAGTATTTT
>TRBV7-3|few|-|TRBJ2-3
CASSLAGRITDTQYF
TGTGCCAGCAGCTTAGCCGGGAGAATCACAGATACGCAGTATTTT
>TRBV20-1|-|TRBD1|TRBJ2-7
CSASPASGTGVYEQYF
TGCAGTGCTAGTCCTGCCTCCGGGACAGGGGTCTACGAGCAGTACTTC
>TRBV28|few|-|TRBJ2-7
CASSLFGKGYEQYF
TGTGCCAGCAGTTTATTCGGCAAGGGCTACGAGCAGTACTTC
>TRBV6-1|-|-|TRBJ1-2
CASSEAGAGSYGYTF
TGTGCCAGCAGTGAAGCAGGGGCAGGTAGCTATGGCTACACCTTC
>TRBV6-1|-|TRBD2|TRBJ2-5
CASRTGLAIQETQYF
TGTGCCAGCAGAACAGGACTAGCGATCCAAGAGACCCAGTACTTC
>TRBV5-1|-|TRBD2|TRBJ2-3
CASSARLAGASDTQYF
TGCGCCAGCAGCGCCCGACTAGCGGGAGCCTCAGATACGCAGTATTTT
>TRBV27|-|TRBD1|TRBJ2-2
CASSNRDRVSFGGELFF
TGTGCCAGCAGTAACCGGGACAGGGTTTCATTTGGCGGGGAGCTGTTTTTT